This T cell receptor beta chain originates from a study of cytomegalovirus exposure and HLA in healthy donors. As for this clone: Its antigen is unidentified.

PCR primers comprised 60 Vbeta and 13 Jbeta primers. The repertoire was sequenced with immunoSEQ multiplex PCR; TCRdb's copy has only in-frame clones and lacks some. Among about 140,000 clones listed, approximately 78% were seen once. Samples came from healthy bone marrow donors. The study's findings and limits: Prediction of most subjects' HLA-A and HLA-B alleles by TCR beta sequences was reportedly accurate. Several top significant clusters appeared, in a later analysis, to be linked to common viral pathogens.

Germline values: CDR1 MNHEY, CDR2 SVGAGI. The CDR3 runs to 16 residues. V was clipped by 0 bases and J by 5 bases; unmatched bases: 5. The rearrangement uses TRBV6-5 and TRBJ2-2; 8 bases are a match to TRBD1. Sequencing input: PBMCs. This TCR came from a man aged 18 to 29 in good health and CMV-seropositive. This CDR3 is CASSYSTGARTGELFF. CDR3 nucleotides: TGTGCCAGCAGTTACTCGACAGGGGCGAGGACCGGGGAGCTGTTTTTT.